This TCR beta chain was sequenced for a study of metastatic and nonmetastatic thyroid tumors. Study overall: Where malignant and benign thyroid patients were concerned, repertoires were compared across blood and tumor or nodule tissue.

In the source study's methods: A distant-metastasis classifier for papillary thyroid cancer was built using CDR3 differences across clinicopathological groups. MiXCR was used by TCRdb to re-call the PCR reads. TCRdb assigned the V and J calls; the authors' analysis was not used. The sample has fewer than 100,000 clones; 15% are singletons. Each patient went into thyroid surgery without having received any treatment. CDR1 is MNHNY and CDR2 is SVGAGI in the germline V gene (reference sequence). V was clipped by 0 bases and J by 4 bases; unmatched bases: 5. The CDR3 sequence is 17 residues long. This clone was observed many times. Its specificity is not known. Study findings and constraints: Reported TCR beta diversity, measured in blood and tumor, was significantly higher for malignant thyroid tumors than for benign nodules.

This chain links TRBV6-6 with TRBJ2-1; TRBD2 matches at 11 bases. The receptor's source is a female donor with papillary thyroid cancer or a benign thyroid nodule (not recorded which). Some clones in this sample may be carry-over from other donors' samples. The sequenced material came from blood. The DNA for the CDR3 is TGTGCCAGCAGTTACTCGGCTAGCGGGGGGCTTTACAATGAGCAGTTCTTC. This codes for CASSYSASGGLYNEQFF.